Below, one T cell receptor (beta chain) is given with its context. The data belong to a study of glioma-infiltrating T cells after dendritic cell vaccination. Study in general: Patients received autologous tumor lysate-pulsed dendritic cell vaccination between about 2002 and 2013. Patients received three intradermal dendritic cell vaccine injections at biweekly intervals.

CDR3 length: 17 residues. The germline CDR1 and CDR2 sequences are LNHNV and YYDKDF (reference sequence). V was clipped by 2 bases and J by 0 bases, with 13 bases between them. TCRdb keeps only in-frame clones here, not all; method: immunoSEQ multiplex PCR. The data show around 78,000 clones, roughly 85% seen once. Time point meaning: after dendritic cell vaccination, including at tumor progression/relapse. This receptor was identified in a human donor with glioblastoma. The chain is built from TRBV15 and TRBJ2-2, with a weak D call TRBD1 (6 bases). Source: blood, taken after dendritic cell vaccination. The CDR3 region is CATSRTGSLANTGELFF. CDR3 sequence (DNA): TGTGCCACCAGCAGAACAGGGTCATTGGCGAACACCGGGGAGCTGTTTTTT.